These T cell receptor beta chains were read from a single sample in a study of neurological immune-mediated disorders. TCRdb re-analysed the 5' RACE reads in MiXCR, keeping a single row per CDR3 protein. The data show 50,000 to 80,000 distinct CDR3 sequences, with around 3% seen just once and 3% to 4% held by the top ten. Sequenced material: PBMCs. The receptors were gathered from a middle-aged man with multiple sclerosis. Each CDR3 is given with its conserved first and last residue. D genes are given only for firm matches. Only some rows state a clone size, as once, few, many or a class for expanded clones.

d_call cdr3_length j_call clone_size v_call cdr3_nt cdr3_aa
TRBD2 15 TRBJ2-5 many TRBV5-1 TGCGCCAGCAGCTCTAGTCGACTAGCCCTCCGGGCCCAGTACTTC CASSSSRLALRAQYF
NA 13 TRBJ1-6 many TRBV6-5 TGTGCCAGCAGTTGGGGCGGGGATTCACCCCTCCACTTT CASSWGGDSPLHF
NA 11 TRBJ1-1 many TRBV5-8 TGTGCCAGCAGCTTGATCGGGGGTGCTTTCTTT CASSLIGGAFF
NA 15 TRBJ1-1 many TRBV14 TGTGCCAGCAGCCAGGCCCAGGGAGTGAACACTGAAGCTTTCTTT CASSQAQGVNTEAFF
TRBD2 18 TRBJ2-1 many TRBV7-6 TGTGCCAGCAGCCCGGCCTGGACTAGCGGGAGCTCCTACAATGAGCAGTTCTTC CASSPAWTSGSSYNEQFF
TRBD2 15 TRBJ2-3 many TRBV11-2 TGTGCCAGCAGCCACCTGGGGGGGAGAGGAGATACGCAGTATTTT CASSHLGGRGDTQYF
TRBD1 16 TRBJ2-2 NA TRBV6-6 TGTGCCAGCAGTGGGACAGTGCCGACGAACACCGGGGAGCTGTTTTTT CASSGTVPTNTGELFF
TRBD2 15 TRBJ2-1 many TRBV5-1 TGCGCCAGCAGCTTGAGTCTAGCGGGAGGTAGTGAGCAGTTCTTC CASSLSLAGGSEQFF
TRBD2 16 TRBJ2-3 many TRBV11-2 TGTGCCAGCACCGAAGTACTAGCGGGAGGCACAGATACGCAGTATTTT CASTEVLAGGTDTQYF
TRBD2 16 TRBJ2-5 many TRBV20-1 TGCAGTGCTAGCTGGGAACTAGCCGTAGCGGGAGAGACCCAGTACTTC CSASWELAVAGETQYF
TRBD1 18 TRBJ1-5 many TRBV20-1 TGCAGTGCTCTTCACCCAAGACAGGGTCCAGGGAGCAATCAGCCCCAGCATTTT CSALHPRQGPGSNQPQHF
NA 12 TRBJ2-7 many TRBV7-9 TGTGCCAGCAGCCTGGACCGGGACGAGCAGTACTTC CASSLDRDEQYF
NA 14 TRBJ2-1 many TRBV11-2 TGTGCCAGCAGCTCGGGAATCCCAGGAGGTGAGCAGTTCTTC CASSSGIPGGEQFF
TRBD2 17 TRBJ2-3 few TRBV5-1 TGCGCCAGCAGCTTGGTTTTGGTAGCGGGAGGGATAGATACGCAGTATTTT CASSLVLVAGGIDTQYF
NA 14 TRBJ2-7 many TRBV7-2 TGTGCCAGCAGCCTCCGACGAGGGGGCTACGAGCAGTACTTC CASSLRRGGYEQYF
TRBD1 16 TRBJ2-2 many TRBV12-3/TRBV12-4 TGTGCCAGCAACAACGACAGGGGAAGAGGGTCCGGGGAGCTGTTTTTT CASNNDRGRGSGELFF
TRBD2 14 TRBJ2-3 many TRBV20-1 TGCAGTGCCAAAAGCGGGGGCAGCACAGATACGCAGTATTTT CSAKSGGSTDTQYF
TRBD2 14 TRBJ2-2 NA TRBV19 TGTGCCAGCGGGACTATATCGAACACCGGGGAGCTGTTTTTT CASGTISNTGELFF
NA 13 TRBJ1-1 many TRBV5-1 TGCGCCAGCAGCTTCGGGGACGACACTGAAGCTTTCTTT CASSFGDDTEAFF
NA 14 TRBJ2-2 many TRBV12-3/TRBV12-4 TGTGCCAGCGGCCAGGGGCTACTGGCCGGGGAGCTGTTTTTT CASGQGLLAGELFF
NA 13 TRBJ1-2 many TRBV7-2 TGTGCCAGCTCCTCCGGCGGGGGCTATGGCTACACCTTC CASSSGGGYGYTF
NA 15 TRBJ2-5 many TRBV5-1 TGCGCCAGCAGCCGCGCGCAGGGTGGTCTGGAGTCCCAGTACTTC CASSRAQGGLESQYF
TRBD1 14 TRBJ1-1 many TRBV6-5 TGTGCCAGCAGTTGGGACAGTATGAACACTGAAGCTTTCTTT CASSWDSMNTEAFF
NA 13 TRBJ2-1 few TRBV20-1 TGCAGTGCTAGGAGGGACTTTTACAATGAGCAGTTCTTC CSARRDFYNEQFF
NA 13 TRBJ1-2 many TRBV5-5 TGTGCCAGCAGCTTGGCGGCAGGGGATGGCTACACCTTC CASSLAAGDGYTF
NA 15 TRBJ1-5 many TRBV12-3/TRBV12-4 TGTGCCAGCAGTCCCGCTGATATTAATTATCAGCCCCAGCATTTT CASSPADINYQPQHF
NA 15 TRBJ2-7 many TRBV6-6 TGTGCCAGCAGTCCCCGTGGGGAACGGGGGTACGAGCAGTACTTC CASSPRGERGYEQYF
NA 13 TRBJ2-1 many TRBV2 TGTGCCAGCAGTACTACTGGACAGAATGAGCAGTTCTTC CASSTTGQNEQFF
TRBD1 14 TRBJ1-5 many TRBV10-3 TGTGCCATCAGTGGAACAGGGGGCTCTCAGCCCCAGCATTTT CAISGTGGSQPQHF
TRBD1 14 TRBJ1-5 many TRBV20-1 TGCAGTGCTAGAGATGGGCAGGGGGGGCAGCCCCAGCATTTT CSARDGQGGQPQHF
NA 11 TRBJ2-1 many TRBV29-1 TGCAGCGTTTGGGTGGTGAGGGAGCAGTTCTTC CSVWVVREQFF
NA 13 TRBJ1-2 many TRBV6-5 TGTGCCAGCAGTTACTCCTGGGGATATGGCTACACCTTC CASSYSWGYGYTF
NA 12 TRBJ1-2 many TRBV5-1 TGCGCCAGCAGCTTGGACAACTATGGCTACACCTTC CASSLDNYGYTF
NA 17 TRBJ1-6 many TRBV27 TGTGCCAGCAGTTTATTTCCACAGGACTCCTATAATTCACCCCTCCACTTT CASSLFPQDSYNSPLHF
NA 14 TRBJ1-2 many TRBV12-3/TRBV12-4 TGTGCCAGCAGTTTAGGGGGGGGGATTGGTGGCTACACCTTC CASSLGGGIGGYTF
NA 13 TRBJ1-1 many TRBV29-1 TGCAGCGTTGACTTAGGGCGGCTCACTGAAGCTTTCTTT CSVDLGRLTEAFF
NA 15 TRBJ1-1 many TRBV7-9 TGTGCCAGCAGTTTCTCAGACAGGCTAAACACTGAAGCTTTCTTT CASSFSDRLNTEAFF
NA 15 TRBJ1-5 many TRBV20-1 TGCAGTGCTAGAGATCAGTCAGGAGACAATCAGCCCCAGCATTTT CSARDQSGDNQPQHF